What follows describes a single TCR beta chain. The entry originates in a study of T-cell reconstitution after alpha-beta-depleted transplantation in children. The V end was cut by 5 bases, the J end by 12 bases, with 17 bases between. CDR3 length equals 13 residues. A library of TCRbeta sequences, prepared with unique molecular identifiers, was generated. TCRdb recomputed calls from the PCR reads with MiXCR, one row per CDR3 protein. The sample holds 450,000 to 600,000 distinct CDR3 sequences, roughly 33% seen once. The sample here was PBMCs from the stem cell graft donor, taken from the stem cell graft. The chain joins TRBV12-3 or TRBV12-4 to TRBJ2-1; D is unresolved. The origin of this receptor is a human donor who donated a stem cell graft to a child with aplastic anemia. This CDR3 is CASSIRELTVQFF. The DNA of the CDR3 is TGTGCCAGCAGTATCCGCGAGCTGACGGTGCAGTTCTTC.